These 9 T cell receptor beta chains share one sample of origin, sequenced in a study of radiotherapy plus CTLA-4 blockade in lung cancer. Here immunoSEQ multiplex PCR was the method, and the copy in TCRdb shows in-frame clones only, minus some. Among some 92,000 clones, around 86% were seen once, and the ten largest hold 3% to 4%. This material consisted of peripheral blood, taken from a patient treated with radiotherapy plus ipilimumab. The receptors here all came from a human donor with non-small cell lung cancer who had a partial response to radiotherapy plus ipilimumab.

With respect to this clone: The same CDR3 is also encoded by other DNA sequences in this sample. The V gene is TRBV10-3, the J gene TRBJ1-3; TRBD1 is a possible D gene (6 bases). V was shortened by 1 base and J by 1 base, with 20 bases between the two germline ends. From germline, CDR1 is ENHRY and CDR2 SYGVKD. The CDR3 covers 19 residues. CDR3 coding DNA: TGTGCCATCAGTGAGTTCTCGGACAGAACCTATGTTTCTGGAAACACCATATATTTT. This encodes CAISEFSDRTYVSGNTIYF.

On this clone itself: The germline gene is not matched at one end of the junction; a read error may be the cause. The chain has TRBV15 and TRBJ2-1, with 7 bases matching TRBD1. The CDR3 covers 12 residues. Per the germline V gene, CDR1 is LNHNV and CDR2 is YYDKDF (reference sequence). CDR3 bases: TGTGCCACCAGCAGAACCCGGGACAGTAGGGTCTTC. Its protein product is CATSRTRDSRVF.

The table lists this clone with a count of one. The J gene is TRBJ1-3, the V gene TRBV28, with unresolved D. This CDR3 region has 15 residues. V was pared by 5 bases and J by 0 bases, with 11 bases between. Germline V lookup: CDR1 MDHEN, CDR2 SYDVKM. CDR3 nucleotide sequence: TGTGCCAGCAGTCCTGGACTCAACTCTGGAAACACCATATATTTT. It translates to CASSPGLNSGNTIYF.

This clone was detected only a few times. This chain joins TRBV19 and TRBJ1-1; no firm D call. CDR3 length: 13 amino acids. CDR1 is LNHDA and CDR2 is SQIVND in the germline V gene (reference sequence). The V gene lost 6 bases and the J gene lost 8 bases, with 16 bases spanning the gap. CDR3 residues: CASRSRRLPEAFF. The CDR3 coding sequence is TGTGCCAGTAGGTCCCGGAGACTTCCCGAAGCTTTCTTT.

In this sample, this clone turned up once. This chain uses TRBV7-3 with TRBJ2-6; D is unclear. The V and J ends lost 4 bases and 0 bases respectively, with 10 bases between them. Germline values: CDR1 SGHTA, CDR2 FQGTGA. The CDR3 has 16 amino acids. In DNA form, the CDR3 reads TGTGCCAGCAGCTCTAACCCCGCCTCTGGGGCCAACGTCCTGACTTTC. Its translation: CASSSNPASGANVLTF.

The CDR3 DNA follows: TGTGCCAGCAGTTCCGGACCGGGGGATACGCAGTATTTT. This codes for CASSSGPGDTQYF. The chain carries TRBV6-5 and TRBJ2-3; the D gene is possibly TRBD2 (5 bases). CDR3 length: 13 amino acids. Germline V gene lookup returns CDR1 MNHEY and CDR2 SVGAGI. The ends were cut back, 4 bases at V and 6 bases at J, with 11 bases in the middle.

About this clone: This sample also contains other DNA sequences that code for the same CDR3. The gene calls are TRBV6-5 and TRBJ1-1; no clear D. The CDR3 covers 13 residues. V was cut by 5 bases and J by 4 bases, with 11 bases left in between. The germline CDR1 and CDR2 sequences are MNHEY and SVGAGI. Here the CDR3 reads CASSEVRSTEAFF. The CDR3 DNA sequence: TGTGCCAGCAGTGAAGTGCGGAGCACTGAAGCTTTCTTT.

J is TRBJ2-3 and V is TRBV30, with a weak D call TRBD1 (5 bases). Trimming took off 3 bases at V and 1 base at J, with 11 bases between the two ends. Germline CDR1 and CDR2: GTSNPN and SVGIG (reference sequence). The CDR3 extends over 14 amino acids. The CDR3 spells CAWRGQGGTDTQYF. The CDR3 DNA follows: TGTGCCTGGAGGGGGCAGGGTGGCACAGATACGCAGTATTTT.

The DNA of the CDR3 is TGTGCCAGCAGCGCTCAGTCAGGGGGCTTCTTAGGGGCCAACGTCCTGACTTTC. Translated, it gives CASSAQSGGFLGANVLTF. The genes are TRBV9 and TRBJ2-6; TRBD1 matches 8 bases. Germline CDR1 SGDLS, CDR2 YYNGEE. With 3 bases clipped from V and 4 bases from J, the junction kept 12 bases outside the gene matches. This CDR3 is 18 amino acids long. Looking up the rest from reference TRBV9 and TRBJ2-6 gives the full variable domain: DSGVTQTPKHLITATGQRVTLRCSPRSGDLSVYWYQQSLDQGLQFLIQYYNGEERAKGNILERFSAQQFPDLHSELNLSSLELGDSALYFCASSAQSGGFLGANVLTFGAGSRLTVL.